This TCR beta chain originates from a study of monozygotic twins with inflammatory bowel disease. TCRdb re-called the 5' RACE reads; every CDR3 protein appears as one record, without DNA. Its table lists more than 95,000 distinct CDR3 sequences. RNA in its total form was extracted from whole blood, and T cells were not sorted. The receptor was isolated from a human donor with ulcerative colitis or Crohn's disease, or a healthy co-twin of an affected twin (not recorded which). Sequenced sample: blood.

This CDR3 is CASSILGTVNGELFF. The chain uses TRBV19 and TRBJ2-2; TCRdb's assignment of TRBD1 cannot be checked, as there is no DNA. CDR3 length equals 15 residues. CDR1 is LNHDA, CDR2 SQIVND, per germline (reference sequence).